This is a list of T cell receptor beta chains from one sample in a study of shared clonotypes between healthy human individuals. Profiling relied on immunoSEQ multiplex PCR, and the TCRdb table lists in-frame clones only, not all of them. The profile covers roughly 680,000 clones, with around 70% appearing a single time and about 1.7% taken by the ten largest. Sequencing was performed on memory CD4+ T cells sorted from blood. All receptors come from a woman aged 30 to 39 in good health. The CDR3 runs from the conserved cysteine through the conserved F or W.

CDR3 protein: CASGGRDVANEQFF; V gene: TRBV2; J gene: TRBJ2-1
CDR3 protein: CASSLSGQGAIYGYTF; V gene: TRBV28; J gene: TRBJ1-2
CDR3 protein: CSASLVGEQYF; V gene: TRBV20-1; J gene: TRBJ2-7
CDR3 protein: CASSRQGDEQYF; V gene: TRBV28; J gene: TRBJ2-7
CDR3 protein: CASIGQGLSYEQYF; V gene: TRBV19; J gene: TRBJ2-7
CDR3 protein: CASSLTGWGEAFF; V gene: TRBV7-8; J gene: TRBJ1-1
CDR3 protein: CASSLGQEETQYF; V gene: TRBV18; J gene: TRBJ2-5
CDR3 protein: CASDRGLAGTETQYF; V gene: TRBV2; J gene: TRBJ2-5
CDR3 protein: CASSEVGGGNTIYF; V gene: TRBV2; J gene: TRBJ1-3
CDR3 protein: CASSLEGGLNTGELFF; V gene: TRBV7-6; J gene: TRBJ2-2
CDR3 protein: CATSRDWEVKPQHF; V gene: TRBV15; J gene: TRBJ1-5
CDR3 protein: CASSLQGAYNEQFF; V gene: TRBV5-1; J gene: TRBJ2-1
CDR3 protein: CASSATGGSNQPQHF; V gene: TRBV28; J gene: TRBJ1-5
CDR3 protein: CASRTPGTSGSYEQFF; V gene: TRBV19; J gene: TRBJ2-1
CDR3 protein: CASSQDQGAVDYGYTF; V gene: TRBV4-1; J gene: TRBJ1-2
CDR3 protein: CASSLSGFSENYGYTF; V gene: TRBV28; J gene: TRBJ1-2
CDR3 protein: CATGEANTEAFF; V gene: TRBV21-1; J gene: TRBJ1-1
CDR3 protein: CASSLGRLGTGNTIYF; V gene: TRBV28; J gene: TRBJ1-3
CDR3 protein: CAISEAGLQGGEQYF; V gene: TRBV10-3; J gene: TRBJ2-7
CDR3 protein: CASSGGQSSTDTQYF; V gene: TRBV5-1; J gene: TRBJ2-3
CDR3 protein: CASSLTSGPTDTQYF; V gene: TRBV5-1; J gene: TRBJ2-3
CDR3 protein: CASSPDSGRDYGYTF; V gene: TRBV6-6; J gene: TRBJ1-2
CDR3 protein: CASSLEGGRAYEQYF; V gene: TRBV7-2; J gene: TRBJ2-7
CDR3 protein: CSVGTPQETQYF; V gene: TRBV29-1; J gene: TRBJ2-5
CDR3 protein: CASSEGLFGGRAKYEQYF; V gene: TRBV10-2; J gene: TRBJ2-7
CDR3 protein: CASRRRTSGYNEQFF; V gene: TRBV19; J gene: TRBJ2-1
CDR3 protein: CASSRGFLETQYF; V gene: TRBV7-7; J gene: TRBJ2-5
CDR3 protein: CASSSGGRGYNEQFF; V gene: TRBV5-4; J gene: TRBJ2-1
CDR3 protein: CSVGERPLGFF; V gene: TRBV29-1; J gene: TRBJ2-1
CDR3 protein: CASSQVWTSTDTQYF; V gene: TRBV14; J gene: TRBJ2-3
CDR3 protein: CASSLRGRLDTQYF; V gene: TRBV28; J gene: TRBJ2-3
CDR3 protein: CASSFRRGATDTQYF; V gene: TRBV5-8; J gene: TRBJ2-3
CDR3 protein: CASRQMARTGELFF; V gene: TRBV6-1; J gene: TRBJ2-2
CDR3 protein: CASSGDNSYEQYF; V gene: TRBV2; J gene: TRBJ2-7
CDR3 protein: CSVRDRGDAFF; V gene: TRBV29-1; J gene: TRBJ1-1
CDR3 protein: CASAWGRNTGNEQFF; V gene: TRBV27; J gene: TRBJ2-1
CDR3 protein: CASSSNALAGGQHQFF; V gene: TRBV7-2; J gene: TRBJ2-1